The next 14 T cell receptor beta chains were all read from a single sample in a study of T-cell reconstitution after alpha-beta-depleted transplantation in children. Preparation of the TCRbeta library used unique molecular identifiers. TCRdb passed the PCR reads through MiXCR, listing each CDR3 protein once. The table has around 370,000 distinct CDR3 sequences, around 15% seen once. The sample here was PBMCs, mostly from graft donor cells, taken 360 days after TCRalphabeta/CD19-depleted stem cell transplant. The receptors derive from a male patient aged 2 to 9 who had a stem cell transplant for acute lymphoblastic leukemia, so the T cells may come from the graft donor.

The chain is built from TRBV7-2 and TRBJ2-3; no reliable D call. This CDR3 comprises 13 residues. Trimming stripped 4 bases from V and 2 bases from J, with 7 bases between. CDR1 SGHTA and CDR2 FQGNSA come from the germline V gene. This chain's CDR3 is CASSSIHTDTQYF. The CDR3 nucleotides read TGTGCCAGCAGCTCGATACACACAGATACGCAGTATTTT. The full variable domain, with the rest looked up from reference TRBV7-2 and TRBJ2-3, is GAGVSQSPSNKVTEKGKDVELRCDPISGHTALYWYRQSLGQGLEFLIYFQGNSAPDKSGLPSDRFSAERTGGSVSTLTIQRTQQEDSAVYLCASSSIHTDTQYFGPGTRLTVL.

CDR3 loop: CSAQLAGRTNEQFF. CDR3 in DNA: TGCAGTGCCCAACTAGCGGGAAGGACCAATGAGCAGTTCTTC. This chain uses TRBV20-1 with TRBJ2-1, with 10 bases aligning to TRBD2. J gave up 6 bases and V 6 bases, and 8 bases lay outside the gene matches. This CDR3 has 14 residues. CDR1 and CDR2 (germline): DFQATT, SNEGSKA (reference sequence).

This clonotype has just a few counts. The J gene is TRBJ1-2, the V gene TRBV29-1; D remains ambiguous. The CDR3 has 12 residues. With 2 bases removed from V and 7 bases from J, the gap between germline ends came to 11 bases. CDR1 is SQVTM and CDR2 is ANQGSEA in the germline V gene. CDR3 amino acids: CSVELATIGYTF. Here the CDR3 DNA reads TGCAGCGTTGAATTGGCGACAATTGGCTACACCTTC.

The V gene is TRBV5-1, the J gene TRBJ2-1; 13 bases match TRBD2. This CDR3 spans 17 amino acids. The germline V gene has CDR1 SGHRS and CDR2 YFSETQ. With 0 bases clipped from V and 5 bases from J, the junction kept 5 bases outside the gene matches. This CDR3 reads CASSLGTSGRVNNEQFF. The CDR3 DNA reads TGCGCCAGCAGCTTGGGGACTAGCGGGAGAGTTAACAATGAGCAGTTCTTC.

The chain is built from TRBV20-1 and TRBJ2-1, with D unclear. The V gene's germline CDR1 is DFQATT and CDR2 SNEGSKA (reference sequence). There are 14 residues in the CDR3. Deletions cut 6 bases from V and 4 bases from J, with 16 bases between. The CDR3 DNA reads as TGCAGTGCGGCCCAGCATTTAGGTTACAATGAGCAGTTCTTC. It is translated as CSAAQHLGYNEQFF.

This clonotype has a single count. The chain employs TRBV28 and TRBJ2-3; possibly TRBD1 or TRBD2 for D (6 bases each). V lost 6 bases and J 2 bases, leaving 27 bases between the germline ends. Germline lookup yields CDR1 MDHEN and CDR2 SYDVKM. The length of the CDR3 is 19 residues. The CDR3: CASSLLPPPAGHLTDTQYF. The CDR3 nucleotides are TGTGCCAGCAGCCTCCTACCGCCCCCCGCGGGACACCTCACAGATACGCAGTATTTT.

The chain links TRBV24-1 to TRBJ2-7; D is perhaps TRBD1 (6 bases). Trimming removed 5 bases from V and 3 bases from J, with 19 bases in between. The CDR3 has 16 amino acids. CDR1 is KGHDR and CDR2 is SFDVKD in the germline V gene. CDR3: CATSATPGHRGYEQYF. CDR3 bases: TGTGCCACCAGTGCCACCCCGGGACATCGAGGCTACGAGCAGTACTTC.

The V call is TRBV27, the J call TRBJ2-4, with D tentatively TRBD2 (5 bases). Germline V gives CDR1 MNHEY, CDR2 SMNVEV (reference sequence). The V gene lost 6 bases and the J gene lost 6 bases, with 15 bases spanning the gap. The CDR3 runs 14 residues. CDR3 residues: CASSPPGEGNIQYF. CDR3 bases: TGTGCCAGCAGCCCCCCCGGTGAGGGAAACATTCAGTACTTC.

This clonotype was found a few times. The chain carries TRBV4-2 and TRBJ1-1; D not certain. Deletions cut 0 bases from V and 3 bases from J, with 11 bases between. Germline V gives CDR1 LGHNA, CDR2 YNFKEQ. CDR3 length equals 15 residues. CDR3 coding DNA: TGTGCCAGCAGCCAAGATCCGGTTTGGGACACTGAAGCTTTCTTT. This encodes CASSQDPVWDTEAFF.

Ten or more counts support this clonotype. The chain couples TRBV7-2 to TRBJ1-5; the D is unclear. Trimming removed 5 bases at V and 0 bases at J, with 11 bases between. The CDR3 consists of 15 residues. Germline-derived CDR1 and CDR2 are SGHTA and FQGNSA. The CDR3 reads CASSRDGYSNQPQHF. DNA of the CDR3: TGTGCCAGCAGCAGAGACGGGTATAGCAATCAGCCCCAGCATTTT. Full variable domain (rest looked up from reference TRBV7-2 and TRBJ1-5): GAGVSQSPSNKVTEKGKDVELRCDPISGHTALYWYRQSLGQGLEFLIYFQGNSAPDKSGLPSDRFSAERTGGSVSTLTIQRTQQEDSAVYLCASSRDGYSNQPQHFGDGTRLSIL.

This clonotype was counted between two and nine times. J is TRBJ2-3 and V is TRBV7-9, with no clear D. Germline V gene data show CDR1 as SEHNR and CDR2 as FQNEAQ (reference sequence). Trimming removed 1 base from V and 9 bases from J, with 5 bases in between. The length of the CDR3 is 11 residues. CDR3 in DNA: TGTGCCAGCAGCTTAGAAGTCACGCAGTATTTT. It specifies CASSLEVTQYF.

The chain uses TRBV14 and TRBJ2-5, with 14 bases identical to TRBD2. The J segment lost 5 bases and the V segment lost 1 base, leaving 15 bases of the junction unmatched. This CDR3 is built from 20 residues. Germline CDR1 SGHDN, CDR2 FVKESK. This CDR3 is CASSQGWTTSGRAGTETQYF. CDR3 DNA sequence: TGTGCCAGCAGCCAAGGGTGGACGACTAGCGGGAGGGCCGGAACTGAGACCCAGTACTTC.

This clonotype has only a few counts. One junction end disagrees with the germline gene, perhaps due to a read error. CDR3 amino acids: CSVEGLNSYEQYF. CDR3 DNA: TGCAGCGTGGAAGGACTAAACTCCTACGAGCAGTACTTC. The chain joins TRBV29-1 to TRBJ2-7; a possible D gene is TRBD2 (6 bases). There are 13 residues in the CDR3. Looked up from germline, CDR1 is SQVTM and CDR2 is ANQGSEA.

This clonotype was seen a few times. This chain connects TRBV5-1 to TRBJ2-2; tentative D call: TRBD1 (5 bases). Trimming removed 0 bases at V and 14 bases at J, with 17 bases between. This CDR3 is built from 14 residues. From germline, CDR1 is SGHRS and CDR2 YFSETQ. The CDR3 loop is CASSLAGGQGGLFF. The CDR3 DNA is TGCGCCAGCAGCTTGGCGGGTGGACAAGGTGGTCTGTTTTTT.